Following are 28 T cell receptor beta chains from one sample sequenced in a study of T-cell reconstitution after alpha-beta-depleted transplantation in children. Researchers prepared the TCRbeta library using unique molecular identifiers, the study reports. TCRdb called the PCR reads again in MiXCR, with one record for every CDR3 protein. The repertoire includes 550,000 to 800,000 distinct CDR3 sequences, 13% of them detected once, and roughly 0.77% sits in the top ten. The sequences come from PBMCs, collected before TCRalphabeta/CD19-depleted stem cell transplant. The receptors shown here come from a girl aged 2 to 9 with congenital amegakaryocytic thrombocytopenia, due to receive a stem cell transplant.

This chain uses TRBV20-1 with TRBJ2-3, with D hard to call. Germline loops: CDR1 DFQATT, CDR2 SNEGSKA (reference sequence). The CDR3 length is 12 residues. V dropped 4 bases and J dropped 4 bases, with 9 bases sitting between them. In nucleotides, the CDR3 is TGCAGTGCTACTCTCGGGTCAGATACGCAGTATTTT. This codes for CSATLGSDTQYF.

This clonotype was counted ten times or more. The chain combines TRBV20-1 with TRBJ1-4, with D perhaps TRBD1 (5 bases). The CDR3 is 16 amino acids. V was clipped by 2 bases and J by 0 bases, with 13 bases between them. CDR1 and CDR2 from the germline V gene are DFQATT and SNEGSKA (reference sequence). CDR3 coding DNA: TGCAGTGCTAGACCCCAGGGAGCCGCAACTAATGAAAAACTGTTTTTT. Protein sequence: CSARPQGAATNEKLFF.

J is TRBJ1-2 and V is TRBV27, with TRBD1 matching 10 bases. Germline lookup yields CDR1 MNHEY and CDR2 SMNVEV (reference sequence). This CDR3 is 15 amino acids long. J lost 5 bases, V lost 5 bases, and 8 bases had no gene match. CDR3 DNA sequence: TGTGCCAGCAGTACCGGGACAGGGGACGGGTATGGCTACACCTTC. Translating it yields CASSTGTGDGYGYTF.

This clonotype was seen a few times. This sequence joins TRBV7-9 and TRBJ2-1, with unresolved D. V lost 3 bases and J 6 bases, leaving 12 bases between the germline ends. The germline gives CDR1 SEHNR, CDR2 FQNEAQ (reference sequence). There are 14 residues in the CDR3. CDR3 DNA: TGTGCCAGCAGCTTCTATGATACGGGCAATGAGCAGTTCTTC. Protein product: CASSFYDTGNEQFF.

This clonotype was detected many times. The V gene is TRBV5-1, the J gene TRBJ2-7, with D perhaps TRBD2 (6 bases). With 1 base removed from V and 6 bases from J, the gap between germline ends came to 14 bases. Germline V CDR1 and CDR2: SGHRS, YFSETQ. There are 14 residues in the CDR3. Here the CDR3 reads CASSLTGERSEQYF. The CDR3 DNA follows: TGCGCCAGCAGCTTGACGGGAGAACGGAGCGAGCAGTACTTC.

In regard to this clonotype: This may be a read error, as it is one base from a much larger clone. The CDR3 region is CASSLSGVGAINQETQYF. The CDR3 DNA is TGCGCCAGCAGCTTGTCGGGTGTTGGGGCGATAAACCAAGAGACCCAGTACTTC. The chain employs TRBV5-1 and TRBJ2-5; D perhaps matches TRBD1 (5 bases). V was pared by 1 base and J by 0 bases, with 19 bases between. This CDR3 contains 18 residues. Germline V gene sequence: CDR1 SGHRS, CDR2 YFSETQ.

This clonotype appeared many times. The chain uses TRBV2 and TRBJ2-2; weak D call: TRBD1 (6 bases). V was clipped by 3 bases and J by 1 base, with 12 bases between them. CDR1 is SNHLY and CDR2 is FYNNEI in the germline V gene. The CDR3 is 16 amino acids. The CDR3 sequence: CASSERGQMNTGELFF. CDR3 bases: TGTGCCAGCAGTGAGAGAGGACAGATGAACACCGGGGAGCTGTTTTTT.

This chain uses TRBV20-1 with TRBJ2-7, with 8 nucleotides matching TRBD2. Germline V gene data show CDR1 as DFQATT and CDR2 as SNEGSKA (reference sequence). V was pared by 3 bases and J by 3 bases, with 10 bases of the junction left unmatched. The CDR3 extends over 15 amino acids. CDR3 sequence: CSARPTSGVVYEQYF. The CDR3 region has the DNA TGCAGTGCTAGGCCCACTAGCGGAGTAGTCTACGAGCAGTACTTC.

The chain combines TRBV7-3 with TRBJ2-1; 12 bases agree with TRBD2. V shed 5 bases and J 7 bases; nucleotides not matched to a gene: 6. The CDR3 sequence is 15 residues long. In germline, CDR1 is SGHTA, CDR2 FQGTGA. The CDR3 coding sequence is TGTGCCAGCAGCCGACTAGCGGGAGCTTGGAATGAGCAGTTCTTC. Its protein is CASSRLAGAWNEQFF.

The CDR3 sequence: CASMSERGGEQFF. The CDR3 DNA reads as TGTGCCAGCATGTCCGAGCGGGGGGGTGAGCAGTTCTTC. The gene calls are TRBV6-1 and TRBJ2-1; TRBD2 agrees at 10 bases. This CDR3 has 13 amino acids. V lost 7 bases, J lost 9 bases, and 6 bases stayed unmatched. Germline V CDR1 and CDR2: MNHNS, SASEGT.

The CDR3 region is CASSARTGAKNIQYF. CDR3 DNA: TGTGCCAGCAGTGCAAGGACAGGGGCCAAAAACATTCAGTACTTC. V is TRBV2 and J is TRBJ2-4; TRBD1 aligns across 8 bases. V lost 4 bases to trimming and J lost 1 base; unmatched junction nucleotides: 3. The V gene's germline CDR1 is SNHLY and CDR2 FYNNEI. This CDR3 is built from 15 residues.

This clonotype was seen only a few times. This chain joins TRBV3-1 and TRBJ2-5; D not certain. There are 15 residues in the CDR3. Germline CDR1 is LGHDT and CDR2 is YNNKEL (reference sequence). V shed 4 bases and J shed 6 bases, with 18 bases lying between them. The CDR3 loop reads CASSLTRSPDKTQYF. Written as DNA, the CDR3 is TGTGCCAGCAGCCTTACTCGGTCCCCCGATAAGACCCAGTACTTC.

This clonotype was found a few times. This sequence joins TRBV6-1 and TRBJ2-7; TRBD2 agrees at 11 bases. CDR1 is MNHNS, CDR2 SASEGT, per germline. V lost 7 bases to trimming and J lost 4 bases; unmatched junction nucleotides: 6. The CDR3 totals 14 residues. The chain's CDR3 is CASTKLAGVYEQYF. CDR3 nucleotides: TGTGCCAGCACCAAACTAGCGGGAGTTTACGAGCAGTACTTC.

Ten or more counts support this clonotype. V usage is TRBV29-1 and J usage is TRBJ2-5, with D perhaps matching TRBD1 (6 bases). Trimming took off 7 bases at V and 2 bases at J, with 17 bases between the two ends. CDR1 SQVTM and CDR2 ANQGSEA come from the germline V gene. The CDR3 spans 14 residues. The DNA of the CDR3 is TGCAGCGCGCTATGGACAGAAAGACAAGAGACCCAGTACTTC. It specifies CSALWTERQETQYF.

This clonotype was counted ten times or more. This chain joins TRBV27 and TRBJ1-4; D is uncertain. V was trimmed by 5 bases and J by 8 bases, leaving 21 bases between them. CDR3 length: 16 residues. Germline V gene sequence: CDR1 MNHEY, CDR2 SMNVEV (reference sequence). The CDR3 protein is CASSRQALGRPEKLFF. CDR3 nucleotides: TGTGCCAGCAGTAGGCAGGCGCTTGGGCGTCCCGAAAAACTGTTTTTT.

This clonotype showed up many times. The CDR3 region has the DNA TGCAGTGCTAGAGAGAGTTCGGACTTCACTGAAGCTTTCTTT. This codes for CSARESSDFTEAFF. V and J are TRBV20-1 and TRBJ1-1, with D unresolved. The CDR3 sequence is 14 residues long. Trimming shortened V by 0 bases and J by 4 bases, and 12 bases separated the two germline ends. Germline V lookup: CDR1 DFQATT, CDR2 SNEGSKA (reference sequence).

The sample holds many counts of this clonotype. The chain carries TRBV20-1 and TRBJ1-2; the match to TRBD1 covers 8 bases. The trim removed 5 bases at V and 1 base at J, leaving 3 bases unmatched. CDR1 DFQATT and CDR2 SNEGSKA come from the germline V gene (reference sequence). This CDR3 spans 13 amino acids. The chain's CDR3 is CSALTGVNYGYTF. The CDR3 nucleotides are TGCAGTGCTTTGACAGGGGTTAACTATGGCTACACCTTC.

This clonotype was recorded at least ten times. V usage is TRBV12-3 or TRBV12-4 and J usage is TRBJ2-5, with D maybe TRBD1 (5 bases). V was clipped by 3 bases and J by 4 bases, with 24 bases between them. This CDR3 spans 18 amino acids. CDR3 residues: CASSFRVMTQGTGETQYF. In DNA, the CDR3 is TGTGCCAGCAGTTTTCGGGTAATGACCCAGGGAACCGGAGAGACCCAGTACTTC.

This clonotype was detected ten times or more. The chain recombines TRBV27 with TRBJ2-7; 7 bases map to TRBD2. V was pared by 8 bases and J by 4 bases, with 5 bases of the junction left unmatched. The CDR3 runs 12 residues. Looked up from germline, CDR1 is MNHEY and CDR2 is SMNVEV (reference sequence). As DNA, the CDR3 is TGTGCCAGCGGACTAGTAAGGTACGAGCAGTACTTC. Translated, it gives CASGLVRYEQYF.

This clonotype was detected only a few times. The chain couples TRBV29-1 to TRBJ2-1; 9 bases agree with TRBD2. J lost 6 bases, V lost 4 bases, and 7 bases had no gene match. The CDR3 has 14 amino acids. In germline, CDR1 is SQVTM, CDR2 ANQGSEA. In DNA, the CDR3 is TGCAGCGTTGCGCCCGGGACTAGCAGCAATGAGCAGTTCTTC. Its protein is CSVAPGTSSNEQFF.

This clonotype has ten or more counts. The V call is TRBV12-3 or TRBV12-4, the J call TRBJ1-5; D gene uncertain. V lost 1 base to trimming and J lost 6 bases, with 10 bases between them. The CDR3 length is 14 residues. The CDR3 protein is CASSLGAGFQPQHF. DNA of the CDR3: TGTGCCAGCAGTTTAGGTGCGGGTTTTCAGCCCCAGCATTTT.

This clonotype showed up many times. The V gene is TRBV10-3, the J gene TRBJ2-1, with 8 bases that match TRBD2. Germline CDR1 reads ENHRY; CDR2 reads SYGVKD. V lost 0 bases, J lost 7 bases, and 8 bases stayed unmatched. This CDR3 has 16 residues. CDR3 in amino acids: CAISESLAGGGNEQFF. The CDR3 DNA follows: TGTGCCATCAGTGAGTCGCTCGCGGGAGGAGGGAATGAGCAGTTCTTC.

This clonotype was counted a few times. This rearrangement joins TRBV5-6 to TRBJ2-2, with 8 bases fitting TRBD1. CDR1 and CDR2 (germline): SGHDT, YYEEEE. This CDR3 comprises 16 residues. V was clipped by 2 bases and J by 6 bases; unmatched bases: 9. The CDR3 DNA reads TGTGCCAGCAGCTTCGTTCCGCAGGGGGCGTCCGGGGAGCTGTTTTTT. It encodes CASSFVPQGASGELFF.

This clonotype has ten or more counts. V gene TRBV15 combines with J gene TRBJ2-7, with D unclear. The CDR3 extends over 16 amino acids. The ends were cut back, 0 bases at V and 3 bases at J, with 15 bases in the middle. Germline loops: CDR1 LNHNV, CDR2 YYDKDF (reference sequence). CDR3 nucleotides: TGTGCCACCAGCAGAGAGGGCGTTAAGGATCGCTACGAGCAGTACTTC. Translation: CATSREGVKDRYEQYF. Supplemented by reference TRBV15 and TRBJ2-7, the full variable domain reads DAMVIQNPRYQVTQFGKPVTLSCSQTLNHNVMYWYQQKSSQAPKLLFHYYDKDFNNEADTPDNFQSRRPNTSFCFLDIRSPGLGDTAMYLCATSREGVKDRYEQYFGPGTRLTVT.

This clonotype was picked up many times. V is TRBV5-1 and J is TRBJ1-4, with D unclear. The CDR3 spans 14 residues. The V and J ends lost 1 base and 7 bases respectively, with 11 bases between them. CDR1 SGHRS and CDR2 YFSETQ come from the germline V gene. This CDR3 is CASSLLGIGEKLFF. As DNA, the CDR3 is TGCGCCAGCAGCTTGCTAGGCATCGGTGAAAAACTGTTTTTT.

This clonotype was found a few times. The CDR3 here is CASSPGLADTQETQYF. As DNA, the CDR3 is TGTGCCAGCAGCCCCGGACTAGCGGATACTCAAGAGACCCAGTACTTC. The rearrangement uses TRBV12-3 or TRBV12-4 and TRBJ2-5, with 10 bases matching TRBD2. The V gene end was trimmed by 6 bases and the J gene end by 2 bases; junction bases not matched to a gene: 9. CDR3 length: 16 residues.

This clonotype was counted between two and nine times. This chain joins TRBV4-1 and TRBJ2-5, with D perhaps TRBD1 (6 bases). Trimming pared 1 base from V and 4 bases from J, leaving 10 bases between. Germline V gene sequence: CDR1 MGHRA, CDR2 YSYEKL. The CDR3 spans 14 residues. Here the CDR3 reads CASSQVGRGETQYF. The DNA for the CDR3 is TGCGCCAGCAGCCAAGTTGGCAGGGGAGAGACCCAGTACTTC.

V and J are TRBV18 and TRBJ2-3, with 9 bases lining up with TRBD2. The CDR3 consists of 15 residues. Germline values: CDR1 KGHSH, CDR2 LQKENI. V was pared by 3 bases and J by 5 bases, with 6 bases of the junction left unmatched. The CDR3 DNA reads TGTGCCAGCTCACCTCGGCGGGAGGGCCGAGATACGCAGTATTTT. This codes for CASSPRREGRDTQYF.